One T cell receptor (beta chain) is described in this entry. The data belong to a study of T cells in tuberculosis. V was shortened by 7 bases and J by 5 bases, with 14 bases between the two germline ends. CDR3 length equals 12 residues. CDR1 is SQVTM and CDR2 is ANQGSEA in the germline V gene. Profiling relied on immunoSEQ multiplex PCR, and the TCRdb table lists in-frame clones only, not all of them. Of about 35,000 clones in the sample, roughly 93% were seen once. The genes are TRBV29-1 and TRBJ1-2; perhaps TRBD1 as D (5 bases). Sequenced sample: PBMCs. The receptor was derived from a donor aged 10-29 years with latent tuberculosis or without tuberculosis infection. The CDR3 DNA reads TGCAGCGCCCGTCCTCCAGGGTATGGCTACACCTTC. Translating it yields CSARPPGYGYTF.